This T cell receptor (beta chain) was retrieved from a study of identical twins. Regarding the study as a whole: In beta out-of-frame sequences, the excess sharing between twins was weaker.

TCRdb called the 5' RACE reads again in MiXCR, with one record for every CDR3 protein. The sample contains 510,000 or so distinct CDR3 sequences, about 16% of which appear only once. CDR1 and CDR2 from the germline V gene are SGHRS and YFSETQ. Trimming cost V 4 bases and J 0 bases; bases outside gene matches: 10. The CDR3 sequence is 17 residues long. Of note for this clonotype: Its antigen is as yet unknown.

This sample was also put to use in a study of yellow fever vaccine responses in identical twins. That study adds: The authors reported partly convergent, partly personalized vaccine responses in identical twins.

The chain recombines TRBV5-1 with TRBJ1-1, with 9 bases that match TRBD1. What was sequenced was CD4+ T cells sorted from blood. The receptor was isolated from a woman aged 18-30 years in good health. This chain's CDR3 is CASSPIGTGILNTEAFF. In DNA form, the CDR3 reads TGCGCCAGCAGCCCTATCGGGACAGGGATCTTGAACACTGAAGCTTTCTTT. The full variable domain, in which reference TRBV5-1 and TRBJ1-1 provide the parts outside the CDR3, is KAGVTQTPRYLIKTRGQQVTLSCSPISGHRSVSWYQQTPGQGLQFLFEYFSETQRNKGNFPGRFSGRQFSNSRSEMNVSTLELGDSALYLCASSPIGTGILNTEAFFGQGTRLTVV.